Below, 7 T cell receptor beta chains from the same sample are listed, as sequenced in a study of CD8 T cells in ankylosing spondylitis. TCRdb reprocessed the 5' RACE reads via MiXCR and lists one record per CDR3 protein. The sample gives some 70,000 distinct CDR3 sequences, approximately 5% of which show up once; over 2% is in the top ten. The sequenced material came from blood, either unsorted or a sorted T cell fraction (not recorded which). The receptors come from a male donor with ankylosing spondylitis or in good health (not recorded which).

This clonotype has a count of ten or more. The V and J genes are TRBV29-1 and TRBJ2-7; perhaps TRBD2 as D (6 bases). V lost 4 bases, J lost 4 bases, and 17 bases lay in between. The CDR3 sequence is 14 residues long. Per the germline V gene, CDR1 is SQVTM and CDR2 is ANQGSEA. The CDR3 reads CSVVGLQDGYEQYF. Written as DNA, the CDR3 is TGCAGCGTTGTGGGACTCCAAGACGGTTACGAGCAGTACTTC.

This clonotype was picked up one time. This CDR3 is missing its conserved last phenylalanine or tryptophan, likely due to a read error. V is TRBV7-9 and J is TRBJ2-7; D is perhaps TRBD2 (5 bases). The CDR3 is 15 amino acids. V shed 2 bases and J shed 0 bases, with 11 bases lying between them. Germline V gene sequence: CDR1 SEHNR, CDR2 FQNEAQ (reference sequence). The CDR3 coding sequence is TGTGCCAGCAGCTTAAAAACTGCGGGCTCCTACGAGCAGTACCTC. It codes for CASSLKTAGSYEQYL.

This clonotype was picked up many times. The chain recombines TRBV20-1 with TRBJ2-2, with TRBD2 matching over 8 bases. The germline gives CDR1 DFQATT, CDR2 SNEGSKA (reference sequence). The J segment lost 1 base and the V segment lost 0 bases, leaving 4 bases of the junction unmatched. This CDR3 has 16 amino acids. Here the CDR3 reads CSARDMAGGNTGELFF. The CDR3 nucleotides are TGCAGTGCTAGAGATATGGCGGGGGGGAACACCGGGGAGCTGTTTTTT.

This clonotype was counted at least ten times. The rearrangement links TRBV5-1 to TRBJ1-1, with 7 bases aligning to TRBD1. Unmatched junction bases numbered 3, after V lost 4 bases and J lost 0 bases. CDR3 length equals 14 residues. Looked up from germline, CDR1 is SGHRS and CDR2 is YFSETQ. CDR3 residues: CASSMGQLNTEAFF. As DNA, the CDR3 is TGCGCCAGCAGCATGGGACAGCTGAACACTGAAGCTTTCTTT.

This clonotype was counted at least ten times. This chain joins TRBV4-3 and TRBJ2-1; D remains unclear. The length of the CDR3 is 15 residues. Trimming took 4 bases from V and 2 from J, leaving 12 bases between them. Germline V gives CDR1 LGHNA, CDR2 YSLEER. The CDR3 loop reads CASSLTTGTYNEQFF. CDR3 coding DNA: TGCGCCAGCAGCCTCACGACGGGCACCTACAATGAGCAGTTCTTC.

This clonotype was seen many times. The chain uses TRBV5-1 and TRBJ2-5; weak D call: TRBD2 (6 bases). The germline CDR1 and CDR2 sequences are SGHRS and YFSETQ. V lost 1 base, J lost 0 bases, and 13 bases lay in between. The CDR3 runs 16 residues. DNA for the CDR3: TGCGCCAGCAGCTTGCGCGGGGACGGCAACCAAGAGACCCAGTACTTC. This gives the protein CASSLRGDGNQETQYF. The full variable domain, in which reference TRBV5-1 and TRBJ2-5 provide the parts outside the CDR3, is KAGVTQTPRYLIKTRGQQVTLSCSPISGHRSVSWYQQTPGQGLQFLFEYFSETQRNKGNFPGRFSGRQFSNSRSEMNVSTLELGDSALYLCASSLRGDGNQETQYFGPGTRLLVL.

The table lists this clonotype with many counts. In DNA, the CDR3 is TGTGCCAGCAGTTACTCGATCTCGAACACTGAAGCTTTCTTT. Translating it yields CASSYSISNTEAFF. The chain couples TRBV6-2 or TRBV6-3 to TRBJ1-1, with D hard to call. CDR1 is MNHEY and CDR2 is SVGEGT in the germline V gene. The V and J ends lost 0 bases and 1 base respectively, with 6 bases between them. CDR3 size: 14 residues.